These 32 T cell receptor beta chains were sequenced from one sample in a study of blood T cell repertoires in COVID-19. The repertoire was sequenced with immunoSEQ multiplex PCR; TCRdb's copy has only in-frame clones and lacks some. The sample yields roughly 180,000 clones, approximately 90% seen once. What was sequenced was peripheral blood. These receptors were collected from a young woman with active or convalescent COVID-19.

Here the CDR3 reads CASSEASYEQYF. The CDR3 DNA sequence: TGTGCCAGCAGTGAGGCCTCCTACGAGCAGTACTTC. This chain connects TRBV2 to TRBJ2-7; no clear D gene. CDR3 size: 12 residues. Germline values: CDR1 SNHLY, CDR2 FYNNEI. V gave up 3 bases and J gave up 0 bases, with 3 bases separating them. Filled out from reference TRBV2 and TRBJ2-7, the complete variable domain reads EPEVTQTPSHQVTQMGQEVILRCVPISNHLYFYWYRQILGQKVEFLVSFYNNEISEKSEIFDDQFSVERPDGSNFTLKIRSTKLEDSAMYFCASSEASYEQYFGPGTRLTVT.

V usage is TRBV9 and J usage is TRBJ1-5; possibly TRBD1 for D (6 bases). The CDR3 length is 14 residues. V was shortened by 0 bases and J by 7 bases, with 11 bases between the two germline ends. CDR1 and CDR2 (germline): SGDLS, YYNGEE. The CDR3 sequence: CASSVGSGEQPQHF. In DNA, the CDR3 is TGTGCCAGCAGCGTAGGGTCAGGGGAACAGCCCCAGCATTTT.

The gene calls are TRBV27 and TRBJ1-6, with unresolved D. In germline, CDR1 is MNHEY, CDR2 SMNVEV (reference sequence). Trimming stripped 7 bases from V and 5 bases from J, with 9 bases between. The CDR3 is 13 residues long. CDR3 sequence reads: CASTMFNNSPLHF. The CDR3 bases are TGTGCCAGCACCATGTTCAATAATTCACCCCTCCACTTT.

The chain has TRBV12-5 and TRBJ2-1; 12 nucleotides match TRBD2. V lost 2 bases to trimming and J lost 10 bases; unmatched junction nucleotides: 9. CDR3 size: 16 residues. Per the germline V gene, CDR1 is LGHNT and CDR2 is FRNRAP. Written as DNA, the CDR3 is TGTGCTAGTGGTTTGCTAGCGGGGGGGCCTCTACAGGAGCAGTTCTTC. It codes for CASGLLAGGPLQEQFF.

CDR3 coding DNA: TGTGCCAGCAGCTCGGAGAACTCTGGGGCCAACGTCCTGACTTTC. This translates into CASSSENSGANVLTF. J is TRBJ2-6 and V is TRBV7-9; no reliable D call. V lost 4 bases, J lost 0 bases, and 7 bases lay in between. The CDR3 loop spans 15 amino acids. Looked up from germline, CDR1 is SEHNR and CDR2 is FQNEAQ (reference sequence).

CDR3 in amino acids: CASRWSGTDTQYF. The CDR3 DNA follows: TGTGCCAGCAGGTGGAGCGGCACAGATACGCAGTATTTT. The chain combines TRBV28 with TRBJ2-3; D is unresolved. V shed 6 bases and J shed 1 base, with 8 bases lying between them. CDR3 length equals 13 residues. The germline V gene encodes CDR1 MDHEN and CDR2 SYDVKM.

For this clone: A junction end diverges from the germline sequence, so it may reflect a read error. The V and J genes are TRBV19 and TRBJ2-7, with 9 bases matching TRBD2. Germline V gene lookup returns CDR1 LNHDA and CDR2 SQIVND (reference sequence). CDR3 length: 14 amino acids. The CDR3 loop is CAGSMAGGPYEQYF. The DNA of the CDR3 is TGTGCCGGTAGTATGGCGGGGGGGCCCTACGAGCAGTACTTC.

The CDR3 DNA reads TGTGCCAGCAGCTCCCGACTAGAAGATACGCAGTATTTT. This gives the protein CASSSRLEDTQYF. The V call is TRBV11-3, the J call TRBJ2-3; D possibly corresponds to TRBD2 (6 bases). The V end lost 4 bases, the J end lost 5 bases, and 10 bases lay between the germline ends. The CDR3 runs 13 residues. From germline, CDR1 is SGHNT and CDR2 YENEEA.

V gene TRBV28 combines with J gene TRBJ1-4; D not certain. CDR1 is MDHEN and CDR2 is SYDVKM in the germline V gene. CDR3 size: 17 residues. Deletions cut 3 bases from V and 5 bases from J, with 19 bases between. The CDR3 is CASSFLRQARKNEKLFF. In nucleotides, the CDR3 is TGTGCCAGCAGTTTTCTTCGTCAGGCGCGTAAAAATGAAAAACTGTTTTTT.

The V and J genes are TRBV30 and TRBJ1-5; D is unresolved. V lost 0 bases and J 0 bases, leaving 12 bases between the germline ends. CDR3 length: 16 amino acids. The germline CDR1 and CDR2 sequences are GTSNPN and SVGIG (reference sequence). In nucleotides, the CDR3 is TGTGCCTGGAGTGTTGGGGAGGGAGATAGCAATCAGCCCCAGCATTTT. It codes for CAWSVGEGDSNQPQHF.

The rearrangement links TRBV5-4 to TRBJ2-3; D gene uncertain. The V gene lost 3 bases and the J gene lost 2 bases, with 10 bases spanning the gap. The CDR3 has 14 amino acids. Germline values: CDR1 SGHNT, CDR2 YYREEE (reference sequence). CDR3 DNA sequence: TGTGCCAGCAGCTGGGCAGCCCTCACAGATACGCAGTATTTT. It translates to CASSWAALTDTQYF.

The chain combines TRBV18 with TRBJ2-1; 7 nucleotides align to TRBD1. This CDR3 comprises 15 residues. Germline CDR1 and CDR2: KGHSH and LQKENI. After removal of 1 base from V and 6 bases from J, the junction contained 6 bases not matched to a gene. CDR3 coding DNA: TGTGCCAGCTCACCACTGGGACAGAAGGGCAATGAGCAGTTCTTC. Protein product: CASSPLGQKGNEQFF. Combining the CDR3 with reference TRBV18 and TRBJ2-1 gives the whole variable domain NAGVMQNPRHLVRRRGQEARLRCSPMKGHSHVYWYRQLPEEGLKFMVYLQKENIIDESGMPKERFSAEFPKEGPSILRIQQVVRGDSAAYFCASSPLGQKGNEQFFGPGTRLTVL.

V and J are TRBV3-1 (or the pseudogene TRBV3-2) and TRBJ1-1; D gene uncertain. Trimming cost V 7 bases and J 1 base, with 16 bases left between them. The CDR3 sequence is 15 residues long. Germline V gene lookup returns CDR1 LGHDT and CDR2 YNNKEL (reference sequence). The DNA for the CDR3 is TGTGCCAGCACCCGCCGGGGAGTCTCGAACACTGAAGCTTTCTTT. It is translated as CASTRRGVSNTEAFF.

The CDR3 DNA sequence: TGCGCCAGCAGCCTTATTTCTAGCGGGAGTAAGGGCGGGGAGCTGTTTTTT. It translates to CASSLISSGSKGGELFF. The chain uses TRBV4-1 and TRBJ2-2; 10 positions match TRBD2. V dropped 4 bases and J dropped 7; count of bases not matched to a gene: 12. The CDR3 is made up of 17 amino acids. Germline V CDR1 and CDR2: MGHRA, YSYEKL.

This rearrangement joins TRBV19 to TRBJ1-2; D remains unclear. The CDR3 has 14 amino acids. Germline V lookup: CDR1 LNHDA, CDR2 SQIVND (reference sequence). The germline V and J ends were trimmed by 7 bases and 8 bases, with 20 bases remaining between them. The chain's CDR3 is CASITTREERGYTF. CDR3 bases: TGTGCCAGTATCACCACCCGGGAGGAGCGCGGCTACACCTTC.

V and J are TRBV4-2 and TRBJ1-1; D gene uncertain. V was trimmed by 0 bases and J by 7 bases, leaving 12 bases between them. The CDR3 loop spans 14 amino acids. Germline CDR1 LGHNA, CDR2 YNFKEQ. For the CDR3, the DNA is TGTGCCAGCAGCCAAGATATGGCAGCTAGTGAAGCTTTCTTT. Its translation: CASSQDMAASEAFF.

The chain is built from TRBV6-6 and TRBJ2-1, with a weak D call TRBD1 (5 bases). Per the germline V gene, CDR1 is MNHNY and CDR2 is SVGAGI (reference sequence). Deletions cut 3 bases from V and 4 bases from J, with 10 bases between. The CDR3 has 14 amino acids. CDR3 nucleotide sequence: TGTGCCAGCAGTTATAACGACAGATACAATGAGCAGTTCTTC. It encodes CASSYNDRYNEQFF.

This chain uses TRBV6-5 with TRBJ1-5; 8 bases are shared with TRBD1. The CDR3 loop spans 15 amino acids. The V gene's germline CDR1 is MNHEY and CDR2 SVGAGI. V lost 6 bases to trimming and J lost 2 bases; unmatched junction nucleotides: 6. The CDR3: CASRNGQGGNQPQHF. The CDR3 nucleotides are TGTGCCAGCAGAAACGGACAGGGCGGCAATCAGCCCCAGCATTTT.

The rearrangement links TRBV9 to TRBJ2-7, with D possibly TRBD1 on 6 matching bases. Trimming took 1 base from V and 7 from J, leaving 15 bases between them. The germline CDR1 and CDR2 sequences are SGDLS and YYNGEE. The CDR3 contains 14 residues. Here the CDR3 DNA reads TGTGCCAGCAGCGTAAGTCCAGGGGCTAGGGAGCAGTACTTC. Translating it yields CASSVSPGAREQYF.

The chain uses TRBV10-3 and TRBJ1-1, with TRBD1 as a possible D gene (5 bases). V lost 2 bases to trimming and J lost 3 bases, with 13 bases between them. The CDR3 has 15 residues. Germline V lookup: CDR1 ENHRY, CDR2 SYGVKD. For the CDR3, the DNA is TGTGCCATCAGTGAGGAAGGGGCAAGGGACACTGAAGCTTTCTTT. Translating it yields CAISEEGARDTEAFF.

The CDR3, as DNA: TGCGCCAGCAGCCAAGGTAGGGGAGGGATCACTGAAGCTTTCTTT. It translates to CASSQGRGGITEAFF. The genes are TRBV4-1 and TRBJ1-1, with D perhaps TRBD1 (5 bases). This CDR3 comprises 15 residues. The V gene's germline CDR1 is MGHRA and CDR2 YSYEKL. Trimming left V 1 base short and J 4 bases short, with 13 bases between.

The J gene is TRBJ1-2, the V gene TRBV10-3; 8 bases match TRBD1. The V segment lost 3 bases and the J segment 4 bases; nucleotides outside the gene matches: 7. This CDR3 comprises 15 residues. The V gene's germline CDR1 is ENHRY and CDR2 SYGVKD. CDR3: CAISEKTGVSYGYTF. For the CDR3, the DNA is TGTGCCATCAGTGAAAAGACAGGGGTCAGCTATGGCTACACCTTC.

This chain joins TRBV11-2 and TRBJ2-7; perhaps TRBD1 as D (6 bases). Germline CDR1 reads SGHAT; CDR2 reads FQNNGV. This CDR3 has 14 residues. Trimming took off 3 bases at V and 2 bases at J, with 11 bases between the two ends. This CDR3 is CASSLSGHPYEQYF. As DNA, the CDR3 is TGTGCCAGCAGCTTGTCGGGACATCCCTACGAGCAGTACTTC.

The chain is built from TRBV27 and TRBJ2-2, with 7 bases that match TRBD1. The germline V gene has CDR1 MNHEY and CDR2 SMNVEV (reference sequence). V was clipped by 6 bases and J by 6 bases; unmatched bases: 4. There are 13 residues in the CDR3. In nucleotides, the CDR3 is TGTGCCAGCAGAAGGGGGCGCGCCGGGGAGCTGTTTTTT. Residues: CASRRGRAGELFF.

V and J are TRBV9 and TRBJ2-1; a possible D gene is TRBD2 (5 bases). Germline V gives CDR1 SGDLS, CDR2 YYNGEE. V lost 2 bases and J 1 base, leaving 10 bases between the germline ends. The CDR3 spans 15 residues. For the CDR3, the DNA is TGTGCCAGCAGCGTCGGGGTCACGTCCTACAATGAGCAGTTCTTC. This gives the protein CASSVGVTSYNEQFF.

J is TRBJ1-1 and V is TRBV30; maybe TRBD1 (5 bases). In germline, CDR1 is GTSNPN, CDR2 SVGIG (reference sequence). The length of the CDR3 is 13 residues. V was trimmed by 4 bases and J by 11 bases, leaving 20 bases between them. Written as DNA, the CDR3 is TGTGCCTGGACCTCCGCGGGGCCCCAAGTGGCTTTCTTT. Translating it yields CAWTSAGPQVAFF.

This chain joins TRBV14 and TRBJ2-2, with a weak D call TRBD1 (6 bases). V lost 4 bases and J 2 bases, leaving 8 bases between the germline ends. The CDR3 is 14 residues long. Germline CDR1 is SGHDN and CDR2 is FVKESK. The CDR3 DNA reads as TGTGCCAGCAGCCTGACAGGAAACACCGGGGAGCTGTTTTTT. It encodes CASSLTGNTGELFF.

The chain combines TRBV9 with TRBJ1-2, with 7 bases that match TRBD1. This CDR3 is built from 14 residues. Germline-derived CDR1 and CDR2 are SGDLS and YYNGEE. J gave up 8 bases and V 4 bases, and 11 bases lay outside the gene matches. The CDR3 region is CASSPGDSTMGYTF. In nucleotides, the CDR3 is TGTGCCAGCAGCCCAGGGGACAGCACCATGGGCTACACCTTC.

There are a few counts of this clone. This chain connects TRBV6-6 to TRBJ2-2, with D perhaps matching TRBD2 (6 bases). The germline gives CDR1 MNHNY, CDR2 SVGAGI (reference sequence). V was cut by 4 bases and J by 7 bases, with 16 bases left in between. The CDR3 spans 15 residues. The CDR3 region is CASSSPEGRDGELFF. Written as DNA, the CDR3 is TGTGCCAGCAGTTCCCCGGAGGGAAGAGACGGGGAGCTGTTTTTT.

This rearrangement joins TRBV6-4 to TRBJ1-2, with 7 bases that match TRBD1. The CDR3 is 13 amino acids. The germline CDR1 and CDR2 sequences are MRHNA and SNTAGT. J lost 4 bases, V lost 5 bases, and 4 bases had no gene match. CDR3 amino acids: CASSSNRGYGYTF. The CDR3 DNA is TGTGCCAGCAGTTCGAACAGGGGCTATGGCTACACCTTC.

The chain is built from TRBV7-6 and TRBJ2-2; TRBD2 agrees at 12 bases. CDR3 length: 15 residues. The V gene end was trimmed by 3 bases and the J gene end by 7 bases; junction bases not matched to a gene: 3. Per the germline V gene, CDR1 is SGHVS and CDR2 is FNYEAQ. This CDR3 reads CASSFRTSGVGELFF. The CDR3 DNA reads TGTGCCAGCAGCTTCAGGACTAGCGGGGTCGGGGAGCTGTTTTTT.

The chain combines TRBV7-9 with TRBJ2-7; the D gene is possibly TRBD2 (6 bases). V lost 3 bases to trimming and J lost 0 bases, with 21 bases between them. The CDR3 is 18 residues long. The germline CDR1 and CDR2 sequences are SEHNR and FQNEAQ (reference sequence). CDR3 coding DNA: TGTGCCAGCAGCTTCCCTCGATTTTCCGCGGGAAGCTCCTACGAGCAGTACTTC. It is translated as CASSFPRFSAGSSYEQYF.